This entry features one TCR beta chain sequence. Its antigen is undetermined. This sample was taken from a study of CD8 T cells in Susac syndrome. The T cells that were sequenced for TCR beta were CD8+ and CD4+ cells from blood. The diagnostic criteria for definite or probable disease, as recently defined, were met by the patients with Susac syndrome. Reverse transcription of roughly 0.5 to 1 ug RNA was performed with random hexamers. A multiplex approach, immunoSEQ multiplex PCR, amplified TCR beta CDR3 across 54 Vbeta and 13 Jbeta. TCRdb reprocessed the immunoSEQ multiplex PCR reads with MiXCR, giving one entry per CDR3 protein. The repertoire holds some 200,000 distinct CDR3 sequences, with approximately 96% as singletons. General observations from the study: It was acknowledged in the study that the number of individuals who were included in its TCR sequencing and HLA analysis was relatively small.

V lost 4 bases, J lost 2 bases, and 12 bases lay in between. Germline V gene sequence: CDR1 DFQATT, CDR2 SNEGSKA (reference sequence). The CDR3 extends over 13 amino acids. This TCR derives from a human donor with Susac syndrome. Specimen: CD4+ T cells from PBMCs. J is TRBJ2-7 and V is TRBV20-1; D remains ambiguous. CDR3 region: CSAIFSNTYEQYF. In nucleotides, the CDR3 is TGCAGTGCTATCTTCTCTAATACCTACGAGCAGTACTTC.